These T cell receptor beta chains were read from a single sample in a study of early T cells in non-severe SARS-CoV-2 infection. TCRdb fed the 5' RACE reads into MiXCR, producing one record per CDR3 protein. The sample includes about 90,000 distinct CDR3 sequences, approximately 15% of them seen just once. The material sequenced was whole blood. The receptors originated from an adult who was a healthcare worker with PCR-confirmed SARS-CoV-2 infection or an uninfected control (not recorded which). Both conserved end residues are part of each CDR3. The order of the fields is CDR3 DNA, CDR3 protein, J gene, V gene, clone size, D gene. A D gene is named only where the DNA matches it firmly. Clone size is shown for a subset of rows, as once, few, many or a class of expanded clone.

TGCGCCAGCAGTGAATTGACAGTTATTTCCTACGAGCAGTACTTC	CASSELTVISYEQYF	TRBJ2-7	TRBV10-2	-	-
TGTGCCTGGAGTGGCTCTAGCGGGAATTACAATGAGCAGTTCTTC	CAWSGSSGNYNEQFF	TRBJ2-1	TRBV30	many	TRBD2
TGTGCCAGCAGTTTGACAGGGGGCGCGTCCGGGGAGCTGTTTTTT	CASSLTGGASGELFF	TRBJ2-2	TRBV6-2/TRBV6-3	-	TRBD1
TGTGCCAGCTCACCACGAGAGGGACTCTCCTACGAGCAGTACTTC	CASSPREGLSYEQYF	TRBJ2-7	TRBV18	many	-
TGTGCCAGCAGCCCCGCTATAGCGGGAGGGCGCGCAGATACGCAGTATTTT	CASSPAIAGGRADTQYF	TRBJ2-3	TRBV7-2	-	TRBD2
TGTGCCAGCAGTAAAGGACTAGCGGGGGGGGTAAGCTCCTACAATGAGCAGTTCTTC	CASSKGLAGGVSSYNEQFF	TRBJ2-1	TRBV5-4	few	TRBD2
TGCAGTGCTCACCGCCGTGGCACTGAAGCTTTCTTT	CSAHRRGTEAFF	TRBJ1-1	TRBV20-1	few	-
TGTGCCAGCAGCTTGTTAGTCGCGGGCACGGACGAGCAGTACTTC	CASSLLVAGTDEQYF	TRBJ2-7	TRBV5-5	few	-
TGTGCCAGCTCACCCGGGACAGAGCTGCTGGGGCAGTACTTC	CASSPGTELLGQYF	TRBJ2-7	TRBV18	-	TRBD1
TGTGCCAGCAGTGAAGGGGCGGGAGTATGGTCCGAGCAGTACTTC	CASSEGAGVWSEQYF	TRBJ2-7	TRBV2	few	TRBD2